This TCR beta chain was sequenced for a study of response to subunit inactivated influenza vaccine. TCRdb reprocessed the RT-PCR reads with MiXCR, giving one entry per CDR3 protein. The sample has about 650,000 distinct CDR3 sequences, about 14% seen once. Findings of the study overall: Authors proposed each seasonal influenza vaccination draws in few new T cells.

This clonotype was found a few times. The antigen remains undetermined. With 1 base clipped from V and 8 bases from J, the junction kept 11 bases outside the gene matches. This CDR3 spans 16 amino acids. Germline V gene sequence: CDR1 SGDLS, CDR2 YYNGEE. Sequenced material: PBMCs from blood, taken around 15 days before vaccination. This chain uses TRBV9 with TRBJ2-1; the match to TRBD2 covers 8 bases. This receptor was obtained from a man aged 45-65 years who received an inactivated influenza vaccine. This CDR3 reads CASSVSLAGNNHEQFF. The CDR3 nucleotides read TGTGCCAGCAGCGTATCGCTAGCGGGTAATAATCATGAGCAGTTCTTC. Filled out from reference TRBV9 and TRBJ2-1, the complete variable domain reads DSGVTQTPKHLITATGQRVTLRCSPRSGDLSVYWYQQSLDQGLQFLIQYYNGEERAKGNILERFSAQQFPDLHSELNLSSLELGDSALYFCASSVSLAGNNHEQFFGPGTRLTVL.